One and the same sample provided the 30 T cell receptor beta chains below, sequenced in a study of cytomegalovirus exposure and HLA in healthy donors. Clones were read by immunoSEQ multiplex PCR, and TCRdb kept only the in-frame ones, dropping some. The data contain approximately 70,000 clones, about 93% of them singletons. Sequencing was performed on PBMCs. These receptors came from a woman in her late teens or twenties in good health and CMV-seropositive.

This rearrangement joins TRBV4-1 to TRBJ1-5; no reliable D call. The V and J ends lost 1 base and 3 bases respectively, with 22 bases between them. This CDR3 comprises 19 residues. Germline V gene sequence: CDR1 MGHRA, CDR2 YSYEKL. CDR3 nucleotides: TGCGCCAGCAGCCAAGCCTGGGGTAGCGGGGAACCTTTCAATCAGCCCCAGCATTTT. Translation: CASSQAWGSGEPFNQPQHF.

The gene calls are TRBV5-1 and TRBJ2-2; the match to TRBD2 covers 14 bases. The germline gives CDR1 SGHRS, CDR2 YFSETQ. The CDR3 has 17 residues. V lost 4 bases and J lost 2; bases outside the gene matches: 4. The CDR3 nucleotides are TGCGCCAGCAGCCCGGGGACTAGCGGGGGTAACACCGGGGAGCTGTTTTTT. This codes for CASSPGTSGGNTGELFF.

The J gene is TRBJ2-5, the V gene TRBV6-1, with TRBD2 matching 7 bases. The V and J ends lost 2 bases and 1 base, in that order; junction bases with no gene match: 7. The CDR3 is 16 residues long. Germline CDR1 is MNHNS and CDR2 is SASEGT. As DNA, the CDR3 is TGTGCCAGCAGTGAAAGGCGCGCTAGCGGCCAAGAGACCCAGTACTTC. This encodes CASSERRASGQETQYF.

In its sample, this clone was seen once. The CDR3 region has the DNA TGTGCCAGCAGCTTGGACTGGACTAGCACAGATACGCAGTATTTT. Residues: CASSLDWTSTDTQYF. This rearrangement joins TRBV5-4 to TRBJ2-3, with D tentatively TRBD2 (5 bases). Trimming took 0 bases from V and 0 from J, leaving 8 bases between them. The CDR3 runs 15 residues. Germline loops: CDR1 SGHNT, CDR2 YYREEE (reference sequence).

J is TRBJ1-2 and V is TRBV4-2; 9 positions agree with TRBD1. Germline CDR1 is LGHNA and CDR2 is YNFKEQ. This CDR3 comprises 14 residues. After removal of 3 bases from V and 6 bases from J, the junction contained 5 bases not matched to a gene. CDR3 sequence reads: CASSQGDRVDGYTF. The CDR3 DNA sequence: TGTGCCAGCAGCCAGGGGGACAGGGTGGATGGCTACACCTTC.

J is TRBJ1-3 and V is TRBV29-1; tentative D call: TRBD1 (5 bases). V lost 4 bases, J lost 4 bases, and 11 bases lay in between. The CDR3 covers 13 residues. CDR1 is SQVTM and CDR2 is ANQGSEA in the germline V gene. The DNA of the CDR3 is TGCAGCGTTGTTTCGACAGCCGGAAACACCATATATTTT. Translating gives CSVVSTAGNTIYF.

This chain links TRBV2 with TRBJ1-4, with 10 bases identical to TRBD1. CDR1 is SNHLY, CDR2 FYNNEI, per germline. The CDR3 has 14 amino acids. J was trimmed by 6 bases and V by 6 bases; bases with no gene match: 4. This CDR3 reads CASRKTGGDEKLFF. The CDR3, as DNA: TGTGCCAGCAGAAAGACAGGGGGCGATGAAAAACTGTTTTTT. Using reference TRBV2 and TRBJ1-4 for the parts outside the CDR3, the full variable domain is EPEVTQTPSHQVTQMGQEVILRCVPISNHLYFYWYRQILGQKVEFLVSFYNNEISEKSEIFDDQFSVERPDGSNFTLKIRSTKLEDSAMYFCASRKTGGDEKLFFGSGTQLSVL.

The chain links TRBV6-5 to TRBJ1-3, with TRBD1 as a possible D gene (6 bases). The CDR3 length is 14 residues. Looked up from germline, CDR1 is MNHEY and CDR2 is SVGAGI. Trimming stripped 5 bases from V and 0 bases from J, with 8 bases between. The CDR3 DNA sequence: TGTGCCAGCAGTCAAGGGGGCTCTGGAAACACCATATATTTT. Its protein product is CASSQGGSGNTIYF.

In its sample, this clone was seen once. The CDR3 protein is CASSVRTGGTEAFF. The CDR3 nucleotides are TGTGCCAGCAGTGTTCGGACAGGGGGCACTGAAGCTTTCTTT. V and J are TRBV6-1 and TRBJ1-1, with 10 bases identical to TRBD1. Looked up from germline, CDR1 is MNHNS and CDR2 is SASEGT. CDR3 length: 14 amino acids. V gave up 4 bases and J gave up 4 bases; unmatched junction bases: 3.

The genes are TRBV18 and TRBJ2-1; D is unclear. The V end was cut by 0 bases, the J end by 0 bases, with 9 bases between. The CDR3 contains 16 residues. The V gene's germline CDR1 is KGHSH and CDR2 LQKENI. The CDR3 is CASSPPVRSSYNEQFF. The CDR3 DNA sequence: TGTGCCAGCTCACCACCTGTGAGAAGCTCCTACAATGAGCAGTTCTTC.

This clone was picked up a small number of times. V and J are TRBV19 and TRBJ1-5; 11 positions match TRBD1. CDR1 is LNHDA, CDR2 SQIVND, per germline (reference sequence). There are 14 residues in the CDR3. The V segment lost 8 bases and the J segment 3 bases; nucleotides outside the gene matches: 3. CDR3 sequence: CASSGQGVNQPQHF. As DNA, the CDR3 is TGTGCCAGTTCGGGACAGGGGGTCAATCAGCCCCAGCATTTT.

This chain joins TRBV6-6 and TRBJ2-3; the match to TRBD2 covers 8 bases. The V and J ends lost 5 bases and 3 bases, in that order; junction bases with no gene match: 7. Per germline, CDR1 MNHNY and CDR2 SVGAGI (reference sequence). The CDR3 length is 15 residues. The CDR3 nucleotides read TGTGCCAGCAGTCCGACTAGCGAAGGAACAGATACGCAGTATTTT. Protein product: CASSPTSEGTDTQYF.

The genes are TRBV19 and TRBJ1-1, with 7 positions matching TRBD1. V trimming: 7 bases; J trimming: 11 bases; junction bases outside the gene matches: 10. Germline V gene lookup returns CDR1 LNHDA and CDR2 SQIVND (reference sequence). This CDR3 spans 12 amino acids. CDR3 in amino acids: CASTGRQGRAFF. CDR3 DNA: TGTGCCAGTACGGGGAGACAGGGCCGGGCTTTCTTT.

The chain links TRBV5-1 to TRBJ1-4, with TRBD1 identical over 9 bases. Per germline, CDR1 SGHRS and CDR2 YFSETQ. V lost 4 bases and J lost 8; bases outside the gene matches: 18. CDR3 length equals 18 residues. CDR3 amino acids: CASSSLGTGSSLEEKLFF. The CDR3 bases are TGCGCCAGCAGCAGTTTGGGGACAGGGTCAAGTCTTGAGGAAAAACTGTTTTTT.

This clone appeared once. The rearrangement joins TRBV14 to TRBJ1-4; the D is unclear. The germline gives CDR1 SGHDN, CDR2 FVKESK. There are 16 residues in the CDR3. The V end lost 4 bases, the J end lost 5 bases, and 17 bases lay between the germline ends. The CDR3 is CASSPLGGRGNEKLFF. The CDR3 region has the DNA TGTGCCAGCAGCCCTCTTGGAGGCCGAGGAAATGAAAAACTGTTTTTT.

The chain carries TRBV7-2 and TRBJ1-4, with D possibly matching TRBD1 (6 bases). V was cut by 1 base and J by 8 bases, with 11 bases left in between. CDR1 is SGHTA, CDR2 FQGNSA, per germline. The CDR3 runs 14 residues. In DNA form, the CDR3 reads TGTGCCAGCAGCTTAGGAGGGGGGGCCGAAAAACTGTTTTTT. Its translation: CASSLGGGAEKLFF. Complete variable domain (other parts from reference TRBV7-2 and TRBJ1-4): GAGVSQSPSNKVTEKGKDVELRCDPISGHTALYWYRQSLGQGLEFLIYFQGNSAPDKSGLPSDRFSAERTGGSVSTLTIQRTQQEDSAVYLCASSLGGGAEKLFFGSGTQLSVL.

This rearrangement joins TRBV7-9 to TRBJ1-3; D unresolved. CDR3 length equals 14 residues. The V gene lost 5 bases and the J gene lost 3 bases, with 11 bases spanning the gap. The germline V gene has CDR1 SEHNR and CDR2 FQNEAQ (reference sequence). The CDR3 bases are TGTGCCAGCAGCCAAGTGGAGCGTGGAAACACCATATATTTT. Encoded protein: CASSQVERGNTIYF.

V and J are TRBV28 and TRBJ2-6, with D possibly matching TRBD1 (6 bases). CDR1 and CDR2 (germline): MDHEN, SYDVKM. Deletions cut 6 bases from V and 2 bases from J, with 20 bases between. The CDR3 sequence is 18 residues long. Here the CDR3 DNA reads TGTGCCAGCAGGCCACGTACCTGGACAGCGACTGGGGCCAACGTCCTGACTTTC. It translates to CASRPRTWTATGANVLTF.

The chain links TRBV4-2 to TRBJ1-1; 10 bases fit TRBD1. The CDR3 contains 15 residues. Per germline, CDR1 LGHNA and CDR2 YNFKEQ. The V gene end was trimmed by 3 bases and the J gene end by 3 bases; junction bases not matched to a gene: 4. For the CDR3, the DNA is TGTGCCAGCAGCCAGACAGGGGGCGCGGACACTGAAGCTTTCTTT. Translated: CASSQTGGADTEAFF.

This clone has only one observation. The chain employs TRBV15 and TRBJ1-4, with unresolved D. Germline V gene data show CDR1 as LNHNV and CDR2 as YYDKDF (reference sequence). V was clipped by 5 bases and J by 8 bases, with 15 bases between them. There are 14 residues in the CDR3. In DNA form, the CDR3 reads TGTGCCACCAGCGTACGGACTCCAAGGGAAAAACTGTTTTTT. This sequence encodes CATSVRTPREKLFF.

This rearrangement joins TRBV7-2 to TRBJ2-7; 11 bases map to TRBD2. The CDR3 consists of 14 residues. Germline loops: CDR1 SGHTA, CDR2 FQGNSA. Trimming cost V 8 bases and J 1 base; bases outside gene matches: 4. CDR3 sequence (DNA): TGTGCCAGCTTGACTAGCGGGAATTCCTACGAGCAGTACTTC. It specifies CASLTSGNSYEQYF.

The rearrangement links TRBV28 to TRBJ1-5; the match to TRBD1 covers 8 bases. The germline V gene encodes CDR1 MDHEN and CDR2 SYDVKM. CDR3 size: 13 residues. Trimming at V came to 5 bases and at J to 7 bases, leaving 4 bases not matched to a gene. CDR3 residues: CASSRTGKQPQHF. The DNA of the CDR3 is TGTGCCAGCAGTCGGACAGGGAAGCAGCCCCAGCATTTT.

The chain combines TRBV2 with TRBJ2-4, with a possible D match to TRBD1 (5 bases). This CDR3 region has 14 residues. CDR1 and CDR2 (germline): SNHLY, FYNNEI. Between the trimmed V and J ends, which lost 4 bases and 6 bases, there was a span of 13 bases. CDR3 residues: CASSGTRALNIQYF. As DNA, the CDR3 is TGTGCCAGCAGTGGTACCAGGGCGTTAAACATTCAGTACTTC.

V usage is TRBV7-9 and J usage is TRBJ2-1; D is unclear. Trimming removed 1 base at V and 1 base at J, with 11 bases between. The CDR3 is made up of 16 amino acids. The germline CDR1 and CDR2 sequences are SEHNR and FQNEAQ (reference sequence). The CDR3 is CASSLDGGASYNEQFF. Written as DNA, the CDR3 is TGTGCCAGCAGCTTAGATGGCGGAGCTTCCTACAATGAGCAGTTCTTC. Combining the CDR3 with reference TRBV7-9 and TRBJ2-1 gives the whole variable domain DTGVSQNPRHKITKRGQNVTFRCDPISEHNRLYWYRQTLGQGPEFLTYFQNEAQLEKSRLLSDRFSAERPKGSFSTLEIQRTEQGDSAMYLCASSLDGGASYNEQFFGPGTRLTVL.

V and J are TRBV28 and TRBJ1-6; D is perhaps TRBD1 (6 bases). CDR3 length: 16 amino acids. V lost 6 bases, J lost 0 bases, and 12 bases lay in between. The germline CDR1 and CDR2 sequences are MDHEN and SYDVKM. The CDR3 nucleotides are TGTGCCAGCAGCGGGGACAAGAGCTCCTATAATTCACCCCTCCACTTT. Translating gives CASSGDKSSYNSPLHF. The whole variable domain, remainder taken from reference TRBV28 and TRBJ1-6, is DVKVTQSSRYLVKRTGEKVFLECVQDMDHENMFWYRQDPGLGLRLIYFSYDVKMKEKGDIPEGYSVSREKKERFSLILESASTNQTSMYLCASSGDKSSYNSPLHFGNGTRLTVT.

The chain carries TRBV5-8 and TRBJ2-7; TRBD2 is a possible D gene (6 bases). V shed 0 bases and J shed 5 bases, with 15 bases lying between them. CDR1 SGHTS and CDR2 YDEGEE come from the germline V gene. There are 15 residues in the CDR3. CDR3 loop: CASSLVRGESHEQYF. CDR3 sequence (DNA): TGTGCCAGCAGCTTGGTGCGGGGAGAAAGTCACGAGCAGTACTTC.

V is TRBV5-4 and J is TRBJ2-7; 7 bases match TRBD1. Looked up from germline, CDR1 is SGHNT and CDR2 is YYREEE (reference sequence). The CDR3 loop spans 16 amino acids. J lost 1 base, V lost 0 bases, and 7 bases had no gene match. The CDR3 DNA reads as TGTGCCAGCAGCTTGGGGTTAGGGGGCGGTTCCTACGAGCAGTACTTC. Protein: CASSLGLGGGSYEQYF.

The chain joins TRBV6-6 to TRBJ2-2; 11 bases fit TRBD2. V lost 5 bases, J lost 8 bases, and 4 bases stayed unmatched. Germline lookup yields CDR1 MNHNY and CDR2 SVGAGI (reference sequence). The CDR3 runs to 14 residues. CDR3 in amino acids: CASSGSGRAGELFF. The CDR3 nucleotides read TGTGCCAGCAGTGGTAGCGGGAGGGCTGGGGAGCTGTTTTTT.

V and J are TRBV28 and TRBJ2-1, with 8 positions matching TRBD2. Per germline, CDR1 MDHEN and CDR2 SYDVKM. The length of the CDR3 is 15 residues. V was pared by 5 bases and J by 2 bases, with 5 bases of the junction left unmatched. CDR3 coding DNA: TGTGCCAGCAGTCCACCGGGACTAGCCTACAATGAGCAGTTCTTC. It translates to CASSPPGLAYNEQFF.

The chain links TRBV28 to TRBJ2-7; TRBD1 matches at 7 bases. Germline V gives CDR1 MDHEN, CDR2 SYDVKM. The CDR3 has 14 residues. Trimming cost V 6 bases and J 4 bases; bases outside gene matches: 9. The CDR3 protein is CASSRGPGQYEQYF. DNA for the CDR3: TGTGCCAGCAGCCGCGGCCCGGGACAGTACGAGCAGTACTTC.